This T cell receptor beta chain was captured in a study of Ad26.COV2.S vaccination and SARS-CoV-2 variants (dated by TCRdb to the early 2020s). In the study overall: Vaccine-arm donors were drawn from COV1001, a multicentre, randomized, double-blind, placebo-controlled phase I-IIa trial of Ad26.COV2.S in healthy adults. Dosing of Ad26.COV2.S was intramuscular, at either 5x10^10 or 1x10^11 viral particles, delivered as one shot or as two shots spaced 56 days apart. Blinding of investigators to trial group allocation was maintained during experiments and outcome assessment. Participants in the trial were split at random into five groups of five each, receiving low-dose or high-dose Ad26.COV2.S once or twice, or else placebo on both occasions. Sequencing of the TCRbeta repertoire served to evaluate the specificity and breadth of SARS-CoV-2-reactive T cell receptors following Ad26.COV2.S vaccination. The TCR-sequenced set comprised roughly 30 samples: around 20 Ad26.COV2.S vaccine recipients, 5 placebo recipients and 8 SARS-CoV-2 convalescent individuals. On the study overall, not on this receptor specifically: Non-spike TCR breadth was comparable between vaccine and placebo recipients, consistent with the vaccine containing only spike. Comparing responses between vaccine doses or regimens was not something the study was powered to do. The authors noted that the TCR breadth and depth analyses may have underestimated total T cell responses. Substantial breadth of spike-specific CD8+ and CD4+ T cell responses was reported after vaccination. Compared with placebo recipients, Ad26.COV2.S recipients showed higher spike-specific TCR breadth (P = 0.0014).

CDR3 length: 15 amino acids, cysteine to phenylalanine. Kept here is only the CDR3 DNA, which spans 45 bases and is read in frame from base 1. V lost 5 bases and J lost 2 bases, and the count of bases not matched to a germline gene is 9. The germline V gene encodes CDR1 MNHEY and CDR2 SVGAGI. To note about this clone: Its cognate antigen has yet to be identified. No per-base quality is available; no much larger clone lies one base away.

The immunoSEQ Assay was used to sequence TCRbeta CDR3 regions. After extraction, genomic DNA underwent amplification by bias-controlled multiplex PCR, followed by high-throughput sequencing. From the authors' description of their analysis: To quantify the absolute abundance of every unique TCRbeta CDR3 region, sequences were collapsed and filtered. T cell fraction was estimated by normalization of TCRbeta template counts to usable DNA, with usable DNA being measured through amplification of reference genes present in all nucleated cells. Repertoire TCRs were annotated as SARS-CoV-2-specific by exact matching of V gene, CDR3 amino acid sequence and J gene to a known reactive TCR set. The reference SARS-CoV-2 TCR set came from MIRA and was filtered for enrichment in COVID-19-positive ImmuneCODE repertoires, removing public or cross-reactive TCRs. Based on the MIRA antigens, annotated TCRs were further analysed at the level of specific ORF or position within ORF. Depth was the summed frequency of annotated unique rearrangements, while breadth was defined as annotated unique rearrangements over total unique productive rearrangements. Two-sided Wilcoxon rank-sum tests were used to compare TCR breadth between groups. Entries here come from immuneACCESS through TCRdb and include only in-frame sequences with V and J called. Some clones fail to appear in such tables; in the studies checked, an unresolved V gene covers under half of the shortfall, and the cause of the remainder is unknown. That table supplies the V and J calls and clone size; D and trimming were determined from the DNA. In this sample the table shows approximately 350,000 clones, roughly 91% of which occur a single time. Of the sample, about 3.5% falls within the top ten clones.

The label giving this sample's treatment or condition can be read as: over 15 received Ad26.COV2.S at low or high dose, single or two shots; several received placebo; per-sample allocation not given. For vaccine and placebo recipients, repertoires were sequenced using samples collected on day 63 after the first injection. Cohort 1b enrolled about two dozen adults aged 18-55 years at a single site in Boston, USA, between 29 July and 7 August 2020. As a vaccine, Ad26.COV2.S was a replication-incompetent adenovirus type 26 vector that expressed a prefusion-stabilized SARS-CoV-2 spike protein derived from the original Wuhan strain.

The chain links TRBV6-5 with TRBJ2-7, with 7 junctional bases fitting TRBD1. Sequencing was performed on peripheral blood, taken in a trial of Ad26.COV2.S vaccine versus placebo. This receptor was taken from a person between 18 and 59 years old who received the Ad26.COV2.S COVID-19 vaccine or a placebo. The CDR3 in this case is CASSRGQLIPYEQYF. The nucleotides are TGTGCCAGCAGTCGGGGACAGTTAATTCCCTACGAGCAGTACTTC.